This TCR beta chain was recovered during a study of blood T cell repertoires in COVID-19. Study in general: PBMCs, B-cell-depleted T cells, or T cells were the source of the cDNA or gDNA that made up the material.

This clone came up a few times. One Seattle source followed patients from active infection through their disease course. V dropped 7 bases and J dropped 7 bases, with 16 bases sitting between them. The V gene's germline CDR1 is LNHDA and CDR2 SQIVND (reference sequence). The CDR3 loop spans 13 amino acids. In the source study's methods: Reference gene primer amplification gave nucleated cell count estimates. The protocol was immunoSEQ multiplex PCR, while the TCRdb copy is restricted to in-frame clones and leaves out a portion. The DNA was the basis for D and trimming; V, J and clone size are from that table. The sample shows some 150,000 clones, roughly 88% of them seen only once.

This TCR came from a woman in her sixties or seventies with COVID-19, enrolled during active disease. The chain recombines TRBV19 with TRBJ1-2; D might be TRBD1 (6 bases). Sequenced material: peripheral blood. CDR3 bases: TGTGCCAGTACCGAGACAGGTTATATTGGCTACACCTTC. Translation: CASTETGYIGYTF.